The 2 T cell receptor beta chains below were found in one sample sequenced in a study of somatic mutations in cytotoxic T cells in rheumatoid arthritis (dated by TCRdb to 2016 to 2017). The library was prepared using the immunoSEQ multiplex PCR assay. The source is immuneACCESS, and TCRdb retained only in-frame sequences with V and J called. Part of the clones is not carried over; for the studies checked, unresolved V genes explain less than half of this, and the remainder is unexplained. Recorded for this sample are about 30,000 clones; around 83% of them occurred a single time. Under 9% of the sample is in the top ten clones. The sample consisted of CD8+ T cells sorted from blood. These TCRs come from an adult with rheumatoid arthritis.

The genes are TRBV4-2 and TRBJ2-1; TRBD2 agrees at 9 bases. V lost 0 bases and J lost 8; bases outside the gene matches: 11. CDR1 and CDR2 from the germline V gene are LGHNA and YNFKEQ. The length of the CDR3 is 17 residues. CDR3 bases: TGTGCCAGCAGCCAAGATAGGGCGGGGGGGTTAATGGATGAGCAGTTCTTC. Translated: CASSQDRAGGLMDEQFF.

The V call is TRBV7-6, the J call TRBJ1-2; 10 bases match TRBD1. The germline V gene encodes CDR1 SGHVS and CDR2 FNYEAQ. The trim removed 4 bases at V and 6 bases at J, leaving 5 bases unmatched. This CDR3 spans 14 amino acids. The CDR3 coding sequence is TGTGCCAGCAGCTCCCAGACAGGGGGCAATGGCTACACCTTC. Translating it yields CASSSQTGGNGYTF.